What follows describes a single T cell receptor beta chain. Its antigen is unknown. The source of the sample is a study of cytomegalovirus exposure and HLA in healthy donors. Broader study findings: It was confirmed in vitro that a few of the CMV-associated chains were specific for CMV antigens. Around 160 TCR beta chains were listed as cytomegalovirus-associated.

The CDR3 totals 12 residues. V was cut by 4 bases and J by 5 bases, with 9 bases left in between. Germline CDR1 is SGHRS and CDR2 is YFSETQ. The data were produced by immunoSEQ multiplex PCR, yet TCRdb's version contains in-frame clones alone and is incomplete. The sample lists roughly 200,000 clones, roughly 80% seen once, with under 3.5% in the top ten. V is TRBV5-1 and J is TRBJ1-1; D unresolved. The clonotype was recovered from a woman aged 18-30 years in good health and CMV-seropositive. What was sequenced was PBMCs. The CDR3 DNA follows: TGCGCCAGCAGCACGGGGTATACTGAAGCTTTCTTT. Translated: CASSTGYTEAFF.